The 8 T cell receptor beta chains below come from one sample, sequenced in a study of response to subunit inactivated influenza vaccine. TCRdb re-called the RT-PCR reads with MiXCR, one entry per CDR3 protein. The data show a few hundred thousand distinct CDR3 sequences, 11% to 15% seen once. The source was PBMCs from blood, collected roughly 12 days after vaccination. These receptors originate from a man aged 45-65 years who received an inactivated influenza vaccine.

V usage is TRBV6-2 or TRBV6-3 and J usage is TRBJ2-7; the D gene is possibly TRBD1 (6 bases). This CDR3 spans 12 amino acids. Trimming shortened V by 4 bases and J by 7 bases, and 11 bases separated the two germline ends. CDR1 and CDR2 from the germline V gene are MNHEY and SVGEGT. The CDR3, as DNA: TGTGCCAGCAGTTGGCCTCAGGGGGAGCAGTACTTC. This translates into CASSWPQGEQYF.

The V gene is TRBV6-5, the J gene TRBJ2-3; tentative D call: TRBD1 (5 bases). Germline values: CDR1 MNHEY, CDR2 SVGAGI. The germline V and J ends were trimmed by 4 bases and 7 bases, with 12 bases remaining between them. The CDR3 sequence is 13 residues long. The DNA for the CDR3 is TGTGCCAGCAGTTCCATTCGACAGAATACGCAGTATTTT. Its translation: CASSSIRQNTQYF.

The rearrangement uses TRBV23-1 and TRBJ2-7; 9 bases map to TRBD1. TRBV23-1 is an ORF, with its function uncertain. The V and J ends lost 7 bases and 3 bases, in that order; junction bases with no gene match: 7. This CDR3 spans 14 amino acids. The CDR3 bases are TGCGCCAGCACCCGGGACAGGGCCCGCTACGAGCAGTACTTC. Its translation is CASTRDRARYEQYF.

This clonotype was detected ten times or more. V usage is TRBV19 and J usage is TRBJ1-5; possible D gene TRBD1, 5 bases. The CDR3 is made up of 13 amino acids. CDR1 is LNHDA and CDR2 is SQIVND in the germline V gene (reference sequence). V was shortened by 5 bases and J by 7 bases, with 12 bases between the two germline ends. The CDR3 DNA reads as TGTGCCAGTAGTCCTGGCCCAGGGCAGCCCCAGCATTTT. This translates into CASSPGPGQPQHF.

This clonotype came up many times. V and J are TRBV5-6 and TRBJ1-1, with D unclear. Germline values: CDR1 SGHDT, CDR2 YYEEEE. Trimming left V 1 base short and J 4 bases short, with 11 bases between. The CDR3 runs to 14 residues. CDR3 protein: CASSLFTALTEAFF. In DNA form, the CDR3 reads TGTGCCAGCAGCTTGTTTACGGCGCTCACTGAAGCTTTCTTT.

This clonotype appeared a few times. The V call is TRBV10-3, the J call TRBJ1-5; 10 bases are shared with TRBD1. CDR1 is ENHRY and CDR2 is SYGVKD in the germline V gene. The trim removed 6 bases at V and 5 bases at J, leaving 4 bases unmatched. The length of the CDR3 is 14 residues. The CDR3 loop is CAIRGTGDDQPQHF. CDR3 coding DNA: TGTGCCATCAGAGGGACAGGGGACGATCAGCCCCAGCATTTT.

This chain connects TRBV11-2 to TRBJ1-6; 7 bases map to TRBD1. Trimming cost V 3 bases and J 6 bases; bases outside gene matches: 2. Germline values: CDR1 SGHAT, CDR2 FQNNGV. The CDR3 totals 14 residues. The chain's CDR3 is CASSLNRGNSPLHF. CDR3 DNA: TGTGCCAGCAGCTTGAACAGGGGTAATTCACCCCTCCACTTT. Full variable domain (outside the CDR3, taken from reference TRBV11-2 and TRBJ1-6): EAGVAQSPRYKIIEKRQSVAFWCNPISGHATLYWYQQILGQGPKLLIQFQNNGVVDDSQLPKDRFSAERLKGVDSTLKIQPAKLEDSAVYLCASSLNRGNSPLHFGNGTRLTVT.

This clonotype appeared many times. The chain is built from TRBV4-3 and TRBJ2-2; a weak D match, TRBD2 (5 bases). CDR3 length equals 15 residues. From germline, CDR1 is LGHNA and CDR2 YSLEER. V lost 0 bases and J lost 4, with 9 bases in between. The CDR3 reads CASSQELGITGELFF. Written as DNA, the CDR3 is TGCGCCAGCAGCCAAGAGCTCGGGATCACCGGGGAGCTGTTTTTT.